A single sample gave rise to the 8 T cell receptor beta chains below, sequenced in a study of blood T cells in healthy people across ages. It was with a sample-barcoded 5' primer and a J-beta primer mix that a second PCR of roughly 7 to 12 cycles was run. TCRdb independently ran MiXCR on the 5' RACE reads; one entry per CDR3 protein. The data hold some 730,000 distinct CDR3 sequences, with about 20% observed a single time. The sequencing sample was made of blood. The receptor source for this set is a man in his 70s in good health.

The chain is built from TRBV19 and TRBJ1-2; D not certain. With 0 bases removed from V and 3 bases from J, the gap between germline ends came to 5 bases. The CDR3 contains 13 residues. Germline V gene lookup returns CDR1 LNHDA and CDR2 SQIVND (reference sequence). The CDR3 region is CASSIDGDYGYTF. In DNA, the CDR3 is TGTGCCAGTAGTATAGATGGAGACTATGGCTACACCTTC.

The rearrangement uses TRBV12-3 or TRBV12-4 and TRBJ2-5; D is possibly TRBD1 (5 bases). The end of the DNA is better explained by TRBJ2-1, so the J call may be wrong. The CDR3 extends over 14 amino acids. The CDR3 DNA is TGTGCCAGCAGCGACAGTGCCCCAAAATATGAGCAGTTCTTC. It specifies CASSDSAPKYEQFF.

In the case of this clonotype: Being one base from a much bigger clone, this may be a read error. The chain uses TRBV7-2 and TRBJ2-3; D not resolved. The germline V gene has CDR1 SGHTA and CDR2 FQGNSA. The CDR3 spans 16 residues. In DNA form, the CDR3 reads TGTGCCGGCAGCTTATCTCCCAGCGTCAACGGGGATACGCAGTATTTT. Translated: CAGSLSPSVNGDTQYF. Supplemented by reference TRBV7-2 and TRBJ2-3, the full variable domain reads GAGVSQSPSNKVTEKGKDVELRCDPISGHTALYWYRQSLGQGLEFLIYFQGNSAPDKSGLPSDRFSAERTGGSVSTLTIQRTQQEDSAVYLCAGSLSPSVNGDTQYFGPGTRLTVL.

This clonotype was detected only a few times. The rearrangement uses TRBV2 and TRBJ2-5; 9 nucleotides line up with TRBD1. The DNA matches TRBJ2-7 better at its end, which makes the J call doubtful. CDR1 is SNHLY, CDR2 FYNNEI, per germline. The CDR3 is made up of 16 amino acids. CDR3: CASSETGTGTDYEQYF. CDR3 sequence (DNA): TGTGCCAGCAGCGAGACCGGGACAGGGACGGACTACGAGCAGTACTTC.

This clonotype was seen just once. J is TRBJ1-6 and V is TRBV4-3; 9 bases align to TRBD1. The J segment lost 7 bases and the V segment lost 0 bases, leaving 1 base of the junction unmatched. The CDR3 is 15 amino acids. The V gene's germline CDR1 is LGHNA and CDR2 YSLEER. CDR3 protein: CASSQDGTGNSPLHF. In DNA, the CDR3 is TGCGCCAGCAGCCAAGATGGGACAGGGAATTCACCCCTCCACTTT.

The CDR3 bases are TGCGCCAGCAGCCCGGAGAGCCTCTCCTACAATGAGCAGTTCTTC. Translation: CASSPESLSYNEQFF. This chain uses TRBV5-1 with TRBJ2-1, with unresolved D. From germline, CDR1 is SGHRS and CDR2 YFSETQ. V was pared by 4 bases and J by 0 bases, with 11 bases between. This CDR3 region has 15 residues.

This chain uses TRBV29-1 with TRBJ1-2; no clear D. The germline V and J ends were trimmed by 4 bases and 0 bases, with 15 bases remaining between them. The CDR3 sequence is 15 residues long. The germline CDR1 and CDR2 sequences are SQVTM and ANQGSEA. CDR3 nucleotides: TGCAGCGTTGCAAAATCCGGGGATTCTAACTATGGCTACACCTTC. Translating it yields CSVAKSGDSNYGYTF.

The chain uses TRBV7-2 and TRBJ2-2; 13 nucleotides match TRBD2. The CDR3 contains 16 residues. The V and J ends lost 4 bases and 7 bases, in that order; junction bases with no gene match: 6. Germline loops: CDR1 SGHTA, CDR2 FQGNSA. This chain's CDR3 is CASSSQLAGGGGELFF. CDR3 in DNA: TGTGCCAGCAGCTCCCAACTAGCGGGAGGGGGCGGGGAGCTGTTTTTT.